This section outlines one T cell receptor beta chain sequence together with its context. Its specificity is not known. The sample comes from a study of Ad26.COV2.S vaccination and SARS-CoV-2 variants. Looking at the study overall: Intramuscular Ad26.COV2.S at 5x10^10 or 1x10^11 viral particles. Findings and caveats of the study: Possibly, TCR breadth and depth analyses underestimated total T cell responses. The authors reported substantial breadth in spike-specific CD8+ and CD4+ T cell responses after vaccination. Similar non-spike TCR breadth was seen in vaccine and placebo recipients.

Some clones are missing from TCRdb's copy, which holds only in-frame ones; the method was immunoSEQ multiplex PCR. The table has 300,000 to 400,000 clones, about nine tenths seen once. Germline values: CDR1 KGHSH, CDR2 LQKENI. This CDR3 has 14 amino acids. V lost 3 bases to trimming and J lost 7 bases, with 12 bases between them. Treatment noted: around 19 received Ad26.COV2.S at low or high dose, single or two shots; about 5 received placebo; per-sample allocation not given. Samples were taken on day 63 after the first vaccine or placebo injection. The sequencing here drew on peripheral blood, taken in a trial of Ad26.COV2.S vaccine versus placebo. The sequence was collected from a person between 18 and 65 years old who received the Ad26.COV2.S COVID-19 vaccine or a placebo. The genes are TRBV18 and TRBJ1-4; the D is unclear. CDR3 in amino acids: CASSPGRPGEKLFF. DNA of the CDR3: TGTGCCAGCTCACCCGGCCGTCCGGGTGAAAAACTGTTTTTT.